Sequencing of this T cell receptor (beta chain) was carried out in a study of monozygotic twins with inflammatory bowel disease. One entry per CDR3 protein, without DNA, is what TCRdb gives after re-calling the 5' RACE reads. The ten top clones account for approximately 2.8%, within a sample of more than 300,000 distinct CDR3 sequences. This CDR3 has 15 amino acids. Germline CDR1 is DFQATT and CDR2 is SNEGSKA (reference sequence). Sequenced sample: blood. This receptor was identified in a human donor with ulcerative colitis or Crohn's disease, or a healthy co-twin of an affected twin (not recorded which). This chain uses TRBV20-1 with TRBJ1-6; TCRdb designates TRBD1, a call that cannot be tested without DNA. CDR3 residues: CSADWDSLYNSPLHF.